Below are 21 T cell receptor beta chains sequenced from a single sample in a study of cytomegalovirus exposure and HLA in healthy donors. The PCR ran on 60 Vbeta and 13 Jbeta primers. Here immunoSEQ multiplex PCR was the method, and the copy in TCRdb shows in-frame clones only, minus some. Of around 210,000 clones listed, around 83% were seen once; the top ten hold around 0.22%. Input material: PBMCs. Source of these receptors: a girl aged 2-9 years in good health and CMV-seronegative.

V usage is TRBV19 and J usage is TRBJ2-5; TRBD1 matches 7 bases. Germline-derived CDR1 and CDR2 are LNHDA and SQIVND (reference sequence). The V segment lost 1 base and the J segment 3 bases; nucleotides outside the gene matches: 5. The CDR3 covers 15 residues. CDR3 nucleotide sequence: TGTGCCAGTAGTATAGGCAGGGGGAAAGAAGAGACCCAGTACTTC. Its protein product is CASSIGRGKEETQYF.

This chain uses TRBV7-9 with TRBJ1-2, with D perhaps TRBD1 (6 bases). The germline V and J ends were trimmed by 4 bases and 2 bases, with 11 bases remaining between them. CDR1 and CDR2 from the germline V gene are SEHNR and FQNEAQ (reference sequence). The CDR3 spans 14 residues. The CDR3 spells CASSSHGQNYGYTF. DNA for the CDR3: TGTGCCAGCAGCTCCCATGGACAGAACTATGGCTACACCTTC.

The CDR3 loop is CASSATGVNSNQPQHF. In DNA, the CDR3 is TGTGCCAGCAGCGCGACAGGGGTGAATAGCAATCAGCCCCAGCATTTT. The J gene is TRBJ1-5, the V gene TRBV2, with TRBD1 matching 8 bases. The germline gives CDR1 SNHLY, CDR2 FYNNEI. The CDR3 consists of 16 residues. J lost 0 bases, V lost 6 bases, and 7 bases had no gene match.

This clone was detected only once. The rearrangement links TRBV2 to TRBJ1-5; 9 bases are a match to TRBD1. In germline, CDR1 is SNHLY, CDR2 FYNNEI. This CDR3 is built from 14 residues. V lost 9 bases to trimming and J lost 2 bases; unmatched junction nucleotides: 5. The CDR3 sequence is CASIQGAGNQPQHF. DNA for the CDR3: TGTGCCAGTATACAGGGGGCCGGCAATCAGCCCCAGCATTTT.

The chain couples TRBV5-1 to TRBJ1-5; possibly TRBD1 for D (5 bases). Trimming removed 4 bases from V and 1 base from J, with 12 bases in between. This CDR3 contains 15 residues. Per the germline V gene, CDR1 is SGHRS and CDR2 is YFSETQ. CDR3 sequence: CASSPSGGSNQPQHF. CDR3 DNA: TGCGCCAGCAGCCCGTCGGGGGGGAGCAATCAGCCCCAGCATTTT.

The genes are TRBV7-9 and TRBJ1-4; 9 bases match TRBD1. CDR3 length equals 17 residues. The germline V gene encodes CDR1 SEHNR and CDR2 FQNEAQ (reference sequence). Losses at the gene ends were 0 bases for V and 7 bases for J; bases not matched to a gene: 9. CDR3: CASSLARGTGSTEKLFF. Written as DNA, the CDR3 is TGTGCCAGCAGCTTAGCGCGTGGGACAGGGTCGACTGAAAAACTGTTTTTT.

As regards this clone: At one end the junction does not follow the germline gene, possibly because of a read error. The V call is TRBV7-9, the J call TRBJ1-2; D is unclear. There are 12 residues in the CDR3. Germline lookup yields CDR1 SEHNR and CDR2 FQNEAQ (reference sequence). CDR3 region: CSSSLGLYGYTF. The CDR3 DNA reads TGTTCCAGCAGCTTAGGGCTCTATGGCTACACCTTC.

The chain is built from TRBV27 and TRBJ2-2; TRBD1 matches 9 bases. Per the germline V gene, CDR1 is MNHEY and CDR2 is SMNVEV (reference sequence). V trimming: 2 bases; J trimming: 4 bases; junction bases outside the gene matches: 5. CDR3 length: 16 residues. CDR3 DNA: TGTGCCAGCAGTTTAGGACGGACAGGGGCCACCGGGGAGCTGTTTTTT. As protein: CASSLGRTGATGELFF.

A remark on this clone: At one of its ends the junction is not consistent with the germline gene, which may arise from a read error. The rearrangement joins TRBV30 to TRBJ2-2, with TRBD2 matching over 8 bases. Per germline, CDR1 GTSNPN and CDR2 SVGIG (reference sequence). This CDR3 region has 15 residues. This CDR3 reads CAWVASGWNTEELFF. Written as DNA, the CDR3 is TGTGCCTGGGTTGCTAGCGGGTGGAACACCGAGGAGCTGTTTTTT.

The chain is built from TRBV5-1 and TRBJ1-2, with D uncertain. This CDR3 has 13 amino acids. V lost 0 bases and J lost 5, with 8 bases in between. Looked up from germline, CDR1 is SGHRS and CDR2 is YFSETQ. The CDR3 spells CASSLDSGYGYTF. CDR3 DNA sequence: TGCGCCAGCAGCTTGGACAGCGGGTATGGCTACACCTTC.

V and J are TRBV2 and TRBJ1-2, with TRBD1 as a possible D gene (5 bases). The CDR3 runs to 13 residues. V lost 3 bases to trimming and J lost 5 bases, with 10 bases between them. Germline V gene sequence: CDR1 SNHLY, CDR2 FYNNEI. The CDR3 sequence is CASSEGRAYGYTF. In DNA, the CDR3 is TGTGCCAGCAGTGAGGGCAGGGCTTATGGCTACACCTTC.

The rearrangement joins TRBV4-1 to TRBJ2-7; a possible D gene is TRBD2 (6 bases). This CDR3 region has 17 residues. Trimming removed 4 bases at V and 5 bases at J, with 24 bases between. Germline V CDR1 and CDR2: MGHRA, YSYEKL. Here the CDR3 DNA reads TGCGCCAGCAGCCCTAACGTGAGGGGACTTCACCTAAACGAGCAGTACTTC. Translation: CASSPNVRGLHLNEQYF.

The rearrangement uses TRBV12-2 and TRBJ1-5. TRBV12-2 is listed as a pseudogene. This CDR3 region has 21 residues. CDR3 loop: CASRLAYSRGLLRLSNQPQHF. The CDR3 DNA is TGTGCAAGTCGCTTAGCGTACTCCCGCGGACTGCTCCGTTTAAGCAATCAGCCCCAGCATTTT.

The chain links TRBV7-9 to TRBJ2-7; TRBD1 might be the D (5 bases). V lost 5 bases, J lost 7 bases, and 15 bases lay in between. The CDR3 is made up of 13 amino acids. The germline V gene encodes CDR1 SEHNR and CDR2 FQNEAQ (reference sequence). The CDR3, as DNA: TGTGCCAGCAGCCTGCAGGGCTCCCCAGAGCAGTACTTC. This encodes CASSLQGSPEQYF.

V is TRBV20-1 and J is TRBJ1-2, with a tentative D call TRBD1 (5 bases). V lost 6 bases to trimming and J lost 8 bases, with 10 bases between them. The CDR3 loop spans 10 amino acids. The germline gives CDR1 DFQATT, CDR2 SNEGSKA (reference sequence). The CDR3 region is CSAVGGGYTF. For the CDR3, the DNA is TGCAGTGCGGTGGGGGGAGGCTACACCTTC.

V and J are TRBV5-6 and TRBJ2-5, with 10 bases fitting TRBD2. Germline values: CDR1 SGHDT, CDR2 YYEEEE. This CDR3 is 15 amino acids long. V dropped 5 bases and J dropped 5; count of bases not matched to a gene: 9. In DNA, the CDR3 is TGTGCCAGCAGTCCCAGCGGGGGGGCCTGGGAGACCCAGTACTTC. It encodes CASSPSGGAWETQYF. The entire variable domain, with the rest obtained from reference TRBV5-6 and TRBJ2-5, is as follows: DAGVTQSPTHLIKTRGQQVTLRCSPKSGHDTVSWYQQALGQGPQFIFQYYEEEERQRGNFPDRFSGHQFPNYSSELNVNALLLGDSALYLCASSPSGGAWETQYFGPGTRLLVL.

V is TRBV7-9 and J is TRBJ2-5; 11 bases are shared with TRBD2. The germline gives CDR1 SEHNR, CDR2 FQNEAQ (reference sequence). V lost 5 bases, J lost 5 bases, and 7 bases stayed unmatched. CDR3 length: 15 amino acids. Here the CDR3 DNA reads TGTGCCAGCAGCCCTAGCGGGGGGCCGACGGAGACCCAGTACTTC. It encodes CASSPSGGPTETQYF.

This clone has a handful of counts. The rearrangement uses TRBV25-1 and TRBJ1-6, with D tentatively TRBD1 (6 bases). The CDR3 contains 14 residues. The V gene's germline CDR1 is MGHDK and CDR2 SYGVNS. Trimming pared 6 bases from V and 3 bases from J, leaving 9 bases between. The CDR3 bases are TGTGCCAGCAGGGAGACAGGCTATAATTCACCCCTCCACTTT. Its translation: CASRETGYNSPLHF.

The chain joins TRBV6-5 to TRBJ2-7; 8 nucleotides line up with TRBD1. CDR1 MNHEY and CDR2 SVGAGI come from the germline V gene. J lost 7 bases, V lost 4 bases, and 12 bases had no gene match. CDR3 length: 15 residues. For the CDR3, the DNA is TGTGCCAGCAGTTCCCACGACAGGGGAATAGGGGAGCAGTACTTC. Amino acid sequence: CASSSHDRGIGEQYF.

The CDR3 protein is CATHGGTDTQYF. Written as DNA, the CDR3 is TGTGCCACACACGGGGGGACAGATACGCAGTATTTT. The rearrangement joins TRBV6-6 to TRBJ2-3; 7 positions match TRBD2. From germline, CDR1 is MNHNY and CDR2 SVGAGI (reference sequence). The CDR3 contains 12 residues. J gave up 3 bases and V 10 bases, and 4 bases lay outside the gene matches.

The CDR3 DNA reads TGTGCCAGCACCCGACTACAGCGGGGAGTAAATGAGCAGTTCTTC. This gives the protein CASTRLQRGVNEQFF. V is TRBV6-5 and J is TRBJ2-1; the match to TRBD2 covers 7 bases. This CDR3 region has 15 residues. Germline CDR1 and CDR2: MNHEY and SVGAGI. The V segment lost 7 bases and the J segment 7 bases; nucleotides outside the gene matches: 13.